In this sample, the clone carrying this T cell receptor (beta chain) turned up a few times. Its cognate antigen is unknown. A single record per CDR3 protein comes from TCRdb applying MiXCR to the reads. The sample records approximately 1,000,000 distinct CDR3 sequences, around 30% being singletons. The sample belongs to a study of T cell repertoires in cytomegalovirus infection. Study details: CMV infection together with matching HLA type was indicated by public TCR beta signatures.

The CDR3 is made up of 8 amino acids. The V end lost 8 bases, the J end lost 6 bases, and 0 bases lay between the germline ends. CDR1 is SGHVS, CDR2 FNYEAQ, per germline. The starting material was cultured CD8+ T cells from PBMCs, obtained from culture after CMV antigen stimulation. The sequence was obtained from a human donor in good health (CMV status not recorded). Some clones in this sample may be carry-over from other donors' samples. V is TRBV7-6 and J is TRBJ2-3; D unresolved. CDR3 loop: CASDTQYF. The DNA for the CDR3 is TGTGCCAGCGATACGCAGTATTTT.